This T cell receptor beta chain emerged from a study of a mutant IDH1 vaccine in newly diagnosed glioma (dated by TCRdb to the early 2020s). In terms of the full investigation: Patients received eight vaccinations in weeks 1, 3, 5, 7, 11, 15, 19 and 23, corresponding to visits V03 through V10. Vaccination began 4-6 weeks after radiotherapy alone, or alongside temozolomide cycles in the chemotherapy-containing groups. The roughly 32 treated patients were about 60% male and roughly 40% female, with a mean age of approximately 40 years. Before enrollment, most patients had been given radiochemotherapy with temozolomide as standard therapy, while the rest had received either radiotherapy alone or temozolomide alone. Peripheral blood was drawn at six visits: V03 (baseline), V05, V07, V10, V12 and V13. For exploratory analyses, longitudinal TCRB deep sequencing was carried out in about two dozen treated patients wherever samples were available.

Paper-wide results and their limitations: Pseudoprogression appeared unrelated to alterations in the top peripheral T cell clonotypes detected by TCRB sequencing. Selection of PBMC samples for TCRB deep sequencing was based on availability. The authors stated that sample limitations prevented analyses of patient blood samples from being reproduced. Immune responses induced by the vaccine were seen in around 93% of patients across multiple MHC alleles.

The time point label, as the study defines it: week 11, during vaccination. Each vaccine dose, consisting of 300 ug of a 20-mer mutant IDH1 peptide in Montanide, was administered subcutaneously with topical imiquimod. The donors had newly diagnosed IDH1-mutant astrocytomas of WHO grade 3 or 4 that showed loss of nuclear ATRX. The samples were drawn from NOA16, a multicentre, single-arm, open-label phase I trial in Germany that tested a mutant IDH1 peptide vaccine in humans for the first time. Genomic DNA for TCRB sequencing was extracted from EDTA blood using the DNeasy Blood and Tissue Kit. Turning to this clone: This receptor's antigen is unknown. Base-call qualities are not available, and no considerably larger clone is one nucleotide away.

Library preparation used the immunoSEQ multiplex PCR assay. Rearranged TCR beta chain sequences were amplified using the hsTCRB Kit according to the manufacturer's protocol. Sequencing of TCRB libraries was carried out on an Illumina MiSeq. In the authors' own workflow: The kit vendor's proprietary platform handled demultiplexing, trimming and gene mapping. As stored in TCRdb, this immuneACCESS dataset retains in-frame rearrangements with V and J assigned. A fraction of the clones does not appear; measured against another copy, unresolved V genes explain less than half of the discrepancy, and the remainder lacks a known reason. The V and J calls and clone size were taken over from that table, and D and trimming were inferred from the DNA. The sample table contains about 35,000 clones; only one count was recorded for about four fifths of them. The ten largest clones add up to roughly 16% of the sample.

The sequences come from peripheral blood mononuclear cells (PBMCs), collected from a glioma patient whose treatment included an IDH1 peptide vaccine. The clonotype was recovered from a woman aged 25 to 39 with glioma. Some clones in this sample may be carry-over from other donors' samples.

The DNA is TGCGCCAGCAGTGAGACCCCCTCCCGCGAGCAGTACTTC. Its amino acids are CASSETPSREQYF. The sequence links TRBV10-1 to TRBJ2-7, with the identity of the D gene unclear. Trimming removed 2 bases from V and 6 bases from J, leaving 11 bases between the germline ends. Spanning cysteine to phenylalanine, the CDR3 consists of 13 amino acids. Just CDR3 DNA is preserved here, 39 bases in frame from base 1. CDR1 is given as WNHNN and CDR2 as SYGVQD, both from the germline V gene (reference sequence).